A selection of T cell receptor beta chains follows, all from one sample in a study of blood T cell repertoires in COVID-19. Method: immunoSEQ multiplex PCR; TCRdb's copy keeps in-frame clones and lacks some. Found here are 170,000 or so clones, approximately 85% of them singletons; the top ten hold about 6.3%. Sample: PBMCs or T cells enriched from blood (not recorded which). The receptors derive from a man aged 35 to 55 who had recovered from COVID-19. Both conserved end residues are part of each CDR3. D genes are given only for firm matches. For some rows the clone size is stated as once, few or many, or as a class when expanded; others skip it.

clone size: once; D gene: TRBD2; J gene: TRBJ2-2; V gene: TRBV4-1; CDR3 protein: CASSQSLAATGELFF
clone size: once; D gene: NA; J gene: TRBJ1-1; V gene: TRBV10-3; CDR3 protein: CAIRPDKNTEAFF
clone size: NA; D gene: TRBD2; J gene: TRBJ2-1; V gene: TRBV6-5; CDR3 protein: CASSYRVASGANEQFF
clone size: once; D gene: TRBD1; J gene: TRBJ2-4; V gene: TRBV7-6; CDR3 protein: CASGDPYGQGIQYF
clone size: NA; D gene: TRBD2; J gene: TRBJ2-3; V gene: TRBV9; CDR3 protein: CASSVDGSGGTDTQYF
clone size: few; D gene: TRBD2; J gene: TRBJ2-7; V gene: TRBV6-5; CDR3 protein: CASRDLAGGPYEQYF
clone size: NA; D gene: NA; J gene: TRBJ2-1; V gene: TRBV25-1; CDR3 protein: CASSELNEQFF
clone size: NA; D gene: NA; J gene: TRBJ1-1; V gene: TRBV2; CDR3 protein: CASSELDPGNTEAFF
clone size: NA; D gene: NA; J gene: TRBJ2-6; V gene: TRBV6-5; CDR3 protein: CASSLGGGGANVLTF
clone size: NA; D gene: TRBD1; J gene: TRBJ2-7; V gene: TRBV7-9; CDR3 protein: CASSQTGTSSYEQYF
clone size: NA; D gene: NA; J gene: TRBJ2-7; V gene: TRBV7-9; CDR3 protein: CASSFSGIEQYF
clone size: NA; D gene: TRBD1; J gene: TRBJ2-5; V gene: TRBV18; CDR3 protein: CASSPQGQGLETQYF
clone size: NA; D gene: TRBD1; J gene: TRBJ1-2; V gene: TRBV10-3; CDR3 protein: CAISVPGGGYTF
clone size: NA; D gene: NA; J gene: TRBJ2-7; V gene: TRBV6-5; CDR3 protein: CASNAGYEQYF
clone size: NA; D gene: NA; J gene: TRBJ2-5; V gene: TRBV15; CDR3 protein: CATSSVLTRSQYF
clone size: NA; D gene: NA; J gene: TRBJ1-3; V gene: TRBV27; CDR3 protein: CASSYRASGNTIYF
clone size: NA; D gene: NA; J gene: TRBJ2-4; V gene: TRBV1; CDR3 protein: CTSSPEELTENIQYF
clone size: NA; D gene: TRBD2; J gene: TRBJ2-7; V gene: TRBV2; CDR3 protein: CAIAVGSGRERVSYEQYF
clone size: NA; D gene: NA; J gene: TRBJ2-5; V gene: TRBV11-2; CDR3 protein: CASSLGGPETQYF
clone size: NA; D gene: NA; J gene: TRBJ1-5; V gene: TRBV7-8; CDR3 protein: CASSSGTNQPQHF
clone size: NA; D gene: TRBD1; J gene: TRBJ2-7; V gene: TRBV30; CDR3 protein: CAFLTGVVQYF
clone size: NA; D gene: TRBD1; J gene: TRBJ1-5; V gene: TRBV27; CDR3 protein: CASSFFGTGAGQPQHF
clone size: NA; D gene: TRBD1; J gene: TRBJ1-4; V gene: TRBV9; CDR3 protein: CASSTGDSRNEKLFF
clone size: once; D gene: TRBD2; J gene: TRBJ2-1; V gene: TRBV10-3; CDR3 protein: CAISPSSGGNNEQFF
clone size: NA; D gene: NA; J gene: TRBJ2-3; V gene: TRBV5-5; CDR3 protein: CASSVGLLADTQYF
clone size: few; D gene: NA; J gene: TRBJ1-3; V gene: TRBV11-2; CDR3 protein: CASSPRQINSGNTIYF
clone size: once; D gene: TRBD1; J gene: TRBJ2-5; V gene: TRBV6-5; CDR3 protein: CASSPRQGAGETQYF
clone size: NA; D gene: NA; J gene: TRBJ2-4; V gene: TRBV5-1; CDR3 protein: CASSLAWEAKNIQYF
clone size: NA; D gene: NA; J gene: TRBJ2-2; V gene: TRBV18; CDR3 protein: CASSPLTATFSNTGELFF
clone size: NA; D gene: TRBD2; J gene: TRBJ2-1; V gene: TRBV7-8; CDR3 protein: CASSLPWTSNEQFF
clone size: NA; D gene: TRBD2; J gene: TRBJ2-3; V gene: TRBV6-4; CDR3 protein: CASSPSGTFTDTQYF
clone size: once; D gene: NA; J gene: TRBJ1-1; V gene: TRBV5-4; CDR3 protein: CASSLETGNTEAFF
clone size: few; D gene: TRBD1; J gene: TRBJ1-5; V gene: TRBV30; CDR3 protein: CAWSIGTGRYQPQHF
clone size: NA; D gene: NA; J gene: TRBJ1-6; V gene: TRBV6-5; CDR3 protein: CASSYSIFESPLHF
clone size: NA; D gene: TRBD1; J gene: TRBJ1-2; V gene: TRBV6-6; CDR3 protein: CASRDRELANYGYTF
clone size: NA; D gene: NA; J gene: TRBJ2-6; V gene: TRBV2; CDR3 protein: CASRETSGANVLTF
clone size: few; D gene: TRBD2; J gene: TRBJ2-1; V gene: TRBV28; CDR3 protein: CASSPGLAGGRAYNEQFF
clone size: few; D gene: NA; J gene: TRBJ1-2; V gene: TRBV15; CDR3 protein: CATSLGTNYGYTF
clone size: NA; D gene: NA; J gene: TRBJ2-3; V gene: TRBV6-6; CDR3 protein: CASSYSSGEQYF
clone size: NA; D gene: NA; J gene: TRBJ1-2; V gene: TRBV14; CDR3 protein: CASSQVSGVGYGYTF
clone size: few; D gene: TRBD1; J gene: TRBJ2-7; V gene: TRBV6-5; CDR3 protein: CASSSGQGAFEQYF
clone size: NA; D gene: TRBD1; J gene: TRBJ1-2; V gene: TRBV3-1/TRBV3-2; CDR3 protein: CASSQDGTGVGYTF
clone size: NA; D gene: NA; J gene: TRBJ1-1; V gene: TRBV19; CDR3 protein: CASSSPGGGTEAFF
clone size: NA; D gene: NA; J gene: TRBJ2-7; V gene: TRBV3-1/TRBV3-2; CDR3 protein: CASSQGRAVDEQYF
clone size: NA; D gene: NA; J gene: TRBJ1-1; V gene: TRBV6-5; CDR3 protein: CASSNRGTNTEAFF
clone size: NA; D gene: TRBD1; J gene: TRBJ2-2; V gene: TRBV11-3; CDR3 protein: CASSIGQGETGELFF
clone size: once; D gene: TRBD1; J gene: TRBJ2-7; V gene: TRBV9; CDR3 protein: CASSVGQGAGEQYF
clone size: NA; D gene: TRBD1; J gene: TRBJ1-5; V gene: TRBV27; CDR3 protein: CASSKLGTGKNQPQHF
clone size: NA; D gene: NA; J gene: TRBJ2-7; V gene: TRBV20-1; CDR3 protein: CSAQGGQQYF
clone size: NA; D gene: NA; J gene: TRBJ1-3; V gene: TRBV7-2; CDR3 protein: CASSLHGPGNTIYF
clone size: NA; D gene: TRBD2; J gene: TRBJ2-5; V gene: TRBV4-1; CDR3 protein: CASSQDMIAGVEAQYF
clone size: NA; D gene: TRBD1; J gene: TRBJ2-2; V gene: TRBV2; CDR3 protein: CASSEGAGGGTGELFF
clone size: NA; D gene: NA; J gene: TRBJ2-7; V gene: TRBV16; CDR3 protein: CASSQSGEPSAYEQYF
clone size: NA; D gene: TRBD1; J gene: TRBJ2-1; V gene: TRBV27; CDR3 protein: CASSFTGQGAQQFF
clone size: NA; D gene: NA; J gene: TRBJ1-1; V gene: TRBV18; CDR3 protein: CASSPTHRTNTEAFF
clone size: once; D gene: NA; J gene: TRBJ2-7; V gene: TRBV15; CDR3 protein: CATSRDRVTSYEQYF
clone size: NA; D gene: NA; J gene: TRBJ1-2; V gene: TRBV30; CDR3 protein: CAWSGLNYGYTF